The 21 T cell receptor beta chains in this list originate from one sample, sequenced in a study of blood T cell repertoires in COVID-19. The data were produced by immunoSEQ multiplex PCR, yet TCRdb's version contains in-frame clones alone and is incomplete. Of around 130,000 clones in the sample, around 80% are singletons; the top ten hold under 14%. The material sequenced was peripheral blood. The receptors shown here come from a human donor in a cohort sampled during active COVID-19.

V gene TRBV5-8 combines with J gene TRBJ2-7, with D unresolved. Germline CDR1 reads SGHTS; CDR2 reads YDEGEE. The length of the CDR3 is 16 residues. Deletions cut 0 bases from V and 3 bases from J, with 16 bases between. The CDR3: CASSLDFGAGNYEQYF. The CDR3, as DNA: TGTGCCAGCAGCTTGGATTTTGGTGCAGGTAACTACGAGCAGTACTTC.

The V gene is TRBV19, the J gene TRBJ2-4, with 8 bases matching TRBD1. In germline, CDR1 is LNHDA, CDR2 SQIVND (reference sequence). This CDR3 comprises 15 residues. Germline trimming cut 6 bases from V and 3 bases from J; bases unmatched to any gene: 7. CDR3 bases: TGTGCCAGTAGGGACAGGGTGGGGGACAAAAACATTCAGTACTTC. Its translation is CASRDRVGDKNIQYF.

This sequence joins TRBV7-9 and TRBJ2-5; the D gene is possibly TRBD2 (5 bases). Trimming shortened V by 6 bases and J by 5 bases, and 16 bases separated the two germline ends. CDR3 size: 14 residues. The germline V gene encodes CDR1 SEHNR and CDR2 FQNEAQ (reference sequence). As DNA, the CDR3 is TGTGCCAGCAGATCAATACTAGGCATGGAGACCCAGTACTTC. Translating it yields CASRSILGMETQYF. Full variable domain (outside the CDR3, taken from reference TRBV7-9 and TRBJ2-5): DTGVSQNPRHKITKRGQNVTFRCDPISEHNRLYWYRQTLGQGPEFLTYFQNEAQLEKSRLLSDRFSAERPKGSFSTLEIQRTEQGDSAMYLCASRSILGMETQYFGPGTRLLVL.

The chain recombines TRBV9 with TRBJ1-4; maybe TRBD1 (5 bases). Per germline, CDR1 SGDLS and CDR2 YYNGEE. The CDR3 totals 16 residues. Trimming left V 0 bases short and J 0 bases short, with 9 bases between. CDR3 DNA sequence: TGTGCCAGCAGCGTAGGACAACAGGCAACTAATGAAAAACTGTTTTTT. It translates to CASSVGQQATNEKLFF.

This clone appeared a single time. The chain couples TRBV19 to TRBJ2-6; D possibly corresponds to TRBD2 (5 bases). The CDR3 contains 16 residues. V was trimmed by 7 bases and J by 4 bases, leaving 17 bases between them. Per germline, CDR1 LNHDA and CDR2 SQIVND (reference sequence). The CDR3: CASKQQRLAGANVLTF. In DNA form, the CDR3 reads TGTGCCAGTAAACAACAGCGGCTGGCAGGGGCCAACGTCCTGACTTTC.

This clone has only a few counts. The chain joins TRBV30 to TRBJ1-4, with TRBD1 matching 8 bases. Unmatched junction bases numbered 9, after V lost 4 bases and J lost 11 bases. Germline V gives CDR1 GTSNPN, CDR2 SVGIG (reference sequence). The CDR3 consists of 13 residues. CDR3 in DNA: TGTGCCTGGACACGAGAACAGGGGGAGAAACTGTTTTTT. It yields the protein CAWTREQGEKLFF.

The chain employs TRBV18 and TRBJ1-5, with D perhaps matching TRBD1 (5 bases). In germline, CDR1 is KGHSH, CDR2 LQKENI. The CDR3 sequence is 15 residues long. The ends were cut back, 3 bases at V and 7 bases at J, with 16 bases in the middle. CDR3 sequence: CASSPGYQGGQPQHF. The CDR3 coding sequence is TGTGCCAGCTCACCCGGGTACCAGGGAGGCCAGCCCCAGCATTTT.

In its sample, this clone was seen a few times. The chain links TRBV5-4 to TRBJ2-3; 9 nucleotides match TRBD2. V shed 0 bases and J 2 bases; nucleotides not matched to a gene: 4. Germline-derived CDR1 and CDR2 are SGHNT and YYREEE (reference sequence). CDR3 length equals 16 residues. CDR3 sequence reads: CASSLGLAGYTDTQYF. CDR3 nucleotide sequence: TGTGCCAGCAGCTTGGGGCTAGCGGGGTACACAGATACGCAGTATTTT.

Worth noting for this clone: One end of the junction varies from germline; a read error may be responsible. The chain has TRBV6-5 and TRBJ2-7; 7 nucleotides match TRBD1. CDR1 is MNHEY and CDR2 is SVGAGI in the germline V gene. CDR3 length equals 14 residues. CDR3 nucleotides: TGTGCCAGCAGTCACTCGGGACAGATCTACGAGCAGTACTTC. Encoded protein: CASSHSGQIYEQYF.

The rearrangement links TRBV4-1 to TRBJ2-7, with D perhaps matching TRBD1 (6 bases). The V end lost 4 bases, the J end lost 3 bases, and 13 bases lay between the germline ends. Germline V gene data show CDR1 as MGHRA and CDR2 as YSYEKL. This CDR3 has 14 residues. The CDR3 spells CASSRQGHDYEQYF. CDR3 nucleotide sequence: TGCGCCAGCAGCCGCCAGGGACACGACTACGAGCAGTACTTC.

The chain has TRBV10-1 and TRBJ2-7; 12 bases are a match to TRBD1. V lost 0 bases and J lost 7; bases outside the gene matches: 4. The CDR3 consists of 15 residues. Germline loops: CDR1 WNHNN, CDR2 SYGVQD (reference sequence). The CDR3 spells CASSESGQGAHEQYF. The CDR3 DNA follows: TGCGCCAGCAGTGAGTCGGGACAGGGGGCGCATGAGCAGTACTTC.

The rearrangement uses TRBV7-3 and TRBJ1-2, with D possibly matching TRBD1 (6 bases). The CDR3 covers 13 residues. V was cut by 1 base and J by 8 bases, with 11 bases left in between. Per the germline V gene, CDR1 is SGHTA and CDR2 is FQGTGA. In DNA form, the CDR3 reads TGTGCCAGCAGCTTAATCGACAGGACGGGCTACACCTTC. It is translated as CASSLIDRTGYTF. Full variable domain (rest looked up from reference TRBV7-3 and TRBJ1-2): GAGVSQTPSNKVTEKGKYVELRCDPISGHTALYWYRQSLGQGPEFLIYFQGTGAADDSGLPNDRFFAVRPEGSVSTLKIQRTERGDSAVYLCASSLIDRTGYTFGSGTRLTVV.

The rearrangement links TRBV5-1 to TRBJ1-1; D is possibly TRBD1 (6 bases). Germline-derived CDR1 and CDR2 are SGHRS and YFSETQ. The CDR3 is 14 residues long. V was clipped by 4 bases and J by 1 base, with 11 bases between them. The CDR3 loop reads CASSPDRQNTEAFF. CDR3 coding DNA: TGCGCCAGCAGCCCGGACAGACAGAACACTGAAGCTTTCTTT.

In this sample, this clone turned up a few times. The chain recombines TRBV11-2 with TRBJ1-1, with TRBD1 identical over 7 bases. Germline CDR1 SGHAT, CDR2 FQNNGV. Germline trimming cut 3 bases from V and 1 base from J; bases unmatched to any gene: 2. This CDR3 has 14 residues. The CDR3 DNA reads TGTGCCAGCAGCTTGCGGACAGGGAACACTGAAGCTTTCTTT. As protein: CASSLRTGNTEAFF. Looking up the rest from reference TRBV11-2 and TRBJ1-1 gives the full variable domain: EAGVAQSPRYKIIEKRQSVAFWCNPISGHATLYWYQQILGQGPKLLIQFQNNGVVDDSQLPKDRFSAERLKGVDSTLKIQPAKLEDSAVYLCASSLRTGNTEAFFGQGTRLTVV.

This clone was picked up a small number of times. The chain joins TRBV2 to TRBJ1-5, with 8 bases fitting TRBD1. The V and J ends lost 6 bases and 4 bases, in that order; junction bases with no gene match: 5. This CDR3 is 14 amino acids long. Germline CDR1 reads SNHLY; CDR2 reads FYNNEI. CDR3 residues: CASSVDRGNQPQHF. The CDR3 nucleotides are TGTGCCAGCAGCGTCGACAGGGGTAATCAGCCCCAGCATTTT.

CDR3 region: CSVEVGLAGGNGELFF. The CDR3 DNA sequence: TGCAGCGTTGAAGTGGGCCTAGCGGGGGGTAACGGGGAGCTGTTTTTT. The J gene is TRBJ2-2, the V gene TRBV29-1, with 11 bases lining up with TRBD2. J was trimmed by 7 bases and V by 1 base; bases with no gene match: 8. From germline, CDR1 is SQVTM and CDR2 ANQGSEA. This CDR3 is built from 16 residues.

The CDR3 sequence is CASSRGGAQPQHF. The CDR3 DNA reads TGTGCCAGTAGTCGGGGGGGGGCGCAGCCCCAGCATTTT. This rearrangement joins TRBV19 to TRBJ1-5, with D perhaps TRBD1 (6 bases). The CDR3 runs to 13 residues. Germline values: CDR1 LNHDA, CDR2 SQIVND (reference sequence). Trimming removed 5 bases from V and 7 bases from J, with 12 bases in between.

Many counts were recorded for this clone. The rearrangement links TRBV5-1 to TRBJ2-3; D ambiguous. Germline V lookup: CDR1 SGHRS, CDR2 YFSETQ. The CDR3 spans 13 residues. V lost 4 bases and J 0 bases, leaving 6 bases between the germline ends. The CDR3 DNA reads as TGCGCCAGCAGCGACGGGAGCACAGATACGCAGTATTTT. Amino acids: CASSDGSTDTQYF. Supplemented by reference TRBV5-1 and TRBJ2-3, the full variable domain reads KAGVTQTPRYLIKTRGQQVTLSCSPISGHRSVSWYQQTPGQGLQFLFEYFSETQRNKGNFPGRFSGRQFSNSRSEMNVSTLELGDSALYLCASSDGSTDTQYFGPGTRLTVL.

The V and J genes are TRBV7-3 and TRBJ2-7, with 7 bases matching TRBD2. The trim removed 7 bases at V and 6 bases at J, leaving 21 bases unmatched. The CDR3 sequence is 17 residues long. From germline, CDR1 is SGHTA and CDR2 FQGTGA. The CDR3 DNA is TGTGCCAGCATCCCACTAGGTGGCGAGCGGGGAGACGGCGAGCAGTACTTC. Protein: CASIPLGGERGDGEQYF.

This clone was detected only a few times. This specimen includes other DNA sequences encoding the same CDR3. Here the CDR3 reads CASRGRGNTEAFF. CDR3 in DNA: TGTGCCAGCAGGGGCAGGGGGAACACTGAAGCTTTCTTT. The V call is TRBV6-4, the J call TRBJ1-1, with a possible D match to TRBD1 (6 bases). Trimming shortened V by 6 bases and J by 1 base, and 9 bases separated the two germline ends. This CDR3 has 13 amino acids. Per the germline V gene, CDR1 is MRHNA and CDR2 is SNTAGT.

This clone was observed a few times. The chain couples TRBV11-2 to TRBJ2-3, with a weak D call TRBD2 (6 bases). Trimming took off 5 bases at V and 6 bases at J, with 9 bases between the two ends. The CDR3 contains 12 residues. Germline loops: CDR1 SGHAT, CDR2 FQNNGV. Here the CDR3 reads CASSIGRDTQYF. CDR3 DNA: TGTGCCAGCAGCATAGGGAGGGATACGCAGTATTTT.